The next 20 T cell receptor beta chains were all read from a single sample in a study of cytomegalovirus exposure and HLA in healthy donors. The PCR contained 60 Vbeta and 13 Jbeta primers. Profiling relied on immunoSEQ multiplex PCR, and the TCRdb table lists in-frame clones only, not all of them. The table includes under 150,000 clones, approximately 82% detected once. The sequenced material came from PBMCs. All receptors derive from a man in his fifties or sixties in good health and CMV-seronegative.

The gene calls are TRBV27 and TRBJ2-5; 8 bases match TRBD1. The CDR3 runs to 14 residues. Germline CDR1 is MNHEY and CDR2 is SMNVEV (reference sequence). The V gene end was trimmed by 6 bases and the J gene end by 4 bases; junction bases not matched to a gene: 7. The CDR3: CASSIGQGRETQYF. CDR3 coding DNA: TGTGCCAGCAGCATTGGACAGGGCAGAGAGACCCAGTACTTC.

This chain uses TRBV19 with TRBJ1-6, with 8 bases lining up with TRBD1. The CDR3 length is 15 residues. V gave up 6 bases and J gave up 6 bases; unmatched junction bases: 7. CDR1 and CDR2 from the germline V gene are LNHDA and SQIVND (reference sequence). The CDR3 region has the DNA TGTGCCAGTAGCCTGGGGACAGGAATTAATTCACCCCTCCACTTT. The encoded protein is CASSLGTGINSPLHF.

This rearrangement joins TRBV4-2 to TRBJ1-3, with 10 nucleotides matching TRBD1. The CDR3 sequence is 17 residues long. Trimming cost V 2 bases and J 1 base; bases outside gene matches: 5. Germline V gene lookup returns CDR1 LGHNA and CDR2 YNFKEQ. CDR3 amino acids: CASSQTGTGVSGNTIYF. CDR3 nucleotides: TGTGCCAGCAGCCAAACCGGGACAGGGGTGTCTGGAAACACCATATATTTT.

The chain carries TRBV5-1 and TRBJ2-3, with 10 bases fitting TRBD2. Unmatched junction bases numbered 6, after V lost 3 bases and J lost 2 bases. The CDR3 runs to 16 residues. Germline-derived CDR1 and CDR2 are SGHRS and YFSETQ. DNA of the CDR3: TGCGCCAGCAGCTATTATAGCGGGGGGTCCACAGATACGCAGTATTTT. This sequence encodes CASSYYSGGSTDTQYF. Based on the CDR3 plus reference TRBV5-1 and TRBJ2-3, the full variable domain is KAGVTQTPRYLIKTRGQQVTLSCSPISGHRSVSWYQQTPGQGLQFLFEYFSETQRNKGNFPGRFSGRQFSNSRSEMNVSTLELGDSALYLCASSYYSGGSTDTQYFGPGTRLTVL.

This chain uses TRBV7-9 with TRBJ1-6; 7 bases fit TRBD1. The germline gives CDR1 SEHNR, CDR2 FQNEAQ (reference sequence). Trimming took 0 bases from V and 9 from J; bases not matched to a gene: 8. The CDR3 length is 16 residues. CDR3 loop: CASSLAYTGVPSPLHF. CDR3 in DNA: TGTGCCAGCAGCTTAGCCTATACAGGGGTCCCTTCACCCCTCCACTTT.

The rearrangement joins TRBV9 to TRBJ2-7; TRBD2 is a possible D gene (6 bases). Trimming shortened V by 2 bases and J by 3 bases, and 9 bases separated the two germline ends. Germline V gene lookup returns CDR1 SGDLS and CDR2 YYNGEE. The CDR3 length is 13 residues. The CDR3 sequence: CASSVGGVYEQYF. In nucleotides, the CDR3 is TGTGCCAGCAGCGTCGGGGGTGTCTACGAGCAGTACTTC.

The chain joins TRBV13 to TRBJ2-7, with a tentative D call TRBD1 (5 bases). The CDR3 has 14 residues. Between the trimmed V and J ends, which lost 5 bases and 6 bases, there was a span of 17 bases. Germline V gene lookup returns CDR1 PRHDT and CDR2 FYEKMQ (reference sequence). CDR3 sequence reads: CASSAWTRLAEQYF. The DNA for the CDR3 is TGTGCCAGCAGCGCATGGACAAGACTCGCCGAGCAGTACTTC.

The rearrangement joins TRBV23-1 to TRBJ1-3; D unresolved. TRBV23-1 is flagged as an ORF with uncertain function. The V gene lost 0 bases and the J gene lost 0 bases, with 12 bases spanning the gap. The CDR3 length is 17 residues. The CDR3 bases are TGCGCCAGCAGTCAATCGGGGAGGCCTTTCTCTGGAAACACCATATATTTT. This translates into CASSQSGRPFSGNTIYF.

This clone turned up a few times. The rearrangement uses TRBV2 and TRBJ1-5; D gene uncertain. Germline values: CDR1 SNHLY, CDR2 FYNNEI. This CDR3 has 15 residues. V dropped 0 bases and J dropped 0 bases, with 6 bases sitting between them. The CDR3 sequence is CASSEAQYSNQPQHF. DNA for the CDR3: TGTGCCAGCAGTGAAGCACAGTATAGCAATCAGCCCCAGCATTTT.

This clone was counted a single time. The chain carries TRBV27 and TRBJ1-5; D not certain. The CDR3 runs to 12 residues. Germline CDR1 reads MNHEY; CDR2 reads SMNVEV (reference sequence). The V end lost 4 bases, the J end lost 6 bases, and 7 bases lay between the germline ends. Written as DNA, the CDR3 is TGTGCCAGCAGTTCCGGCGGTCAGCCCCAGCATTTT. Translating gives CASSSGGQPQHF.

The V call is TRBV9, the J call TRBJ1-2; D not certain. CDR3 length: 14 residues. V was pared by 0 bases and J by 2 bases, with 8 bases between. Germline CDR1 and CDR2: SGDLS and YYNGEE. Here the CDR3 reads CASSVGHENYGYTF. The CDR3 DNA is TGTGCCAGCAGCGTAGGACACGAAAACTATGGCTACACCTTC.

This chain joins TRBV5-1 and TRBJ2-1, with D possibly TRBD2 on 5 matching bases. The V gene lost 1 base and the J gene lost 8 bases, with 16 bases spanning the gap. The CDR3 is 15 residues long. Germline V gene sequence: CDR1 SGHRS, CDR2 YFSETQ. The CDR3 DNA sequence: TGCGCCAGCAGCTTGTTGGCTCCGTCGGGGTATGAGCAGTTCTTC. As protein: CASSLLAPSGYEQFF.

This clone was observed a single time. The CDR3 DNA reads TGTGCCAGTAGTATAGGGCAGGGCGAAGGGTACGAGCAGTACTTC. It translates to CASSIGQGEGYEQYF. V gene TRBV19 combines with J gene TRBJ2-7; possibly TRBD1 for D (5 bases). The V gene lost 1 base and the J gene lost 4 bases, with 14 bases spanning the gap. The CDR3 is 15 residues long. Germline CDR1 reads LNHDA; CDR2 reads SQIVND (reference sequence).

The chain employs TRBV6-4 and TRBJ2-7, with D possibly being TRBD1 (6 bases). Germline V gene sequence: CDR1 MRHNA, CDR2 SNTAGT. The length of the CDR3 is 14 residues. V was shortened by 11 bases and J by 2 bases, with 19 bases between the two germline ends. The CDR3 coding sequence is TGTGCCGGAGCGCCTGGAGGACAGACCTACGAGCAGTACTTC. Its protein is CAGAPGGQTYEQYF.

This clone was picked up one time. This rearrangement joins TRBV29-1 to TRBJ2-5; 7 nucleotides line up with TRBD1. The J call may be wrong; the DNA end is better matched by TRBJ2-7. Germline V gene lookup returns CDR1 SQVTM and CDR2 ANQGSEA. CDR3 length equals 12 residues. Here the CDR3 DNA reads TGCAGCGTTTCTCTTACAGGGGCCGAGCAGTACTTC. The encoded protein is CSVSLTGAEQYF.

The rearrangement links TRBV19 to TRBJ2-7; TRBD1 aligns across 7 bases. V trimming: 6 bases; J trimming: 3 bases; junction bases outside the gene matches: 11. This CDR3 has 15 residues. Germline lookup yields CDR1 LNHDA and CDR2 SQIVND (reference sequence). CDR3 DNA sequence: TGTGCCAGTAGCGCCTCCACGGGACAGCGCTACGAGCAGTACTTC. It encodes CASSASTGQRYEQYF.

The gene calls are TRBV13 and TRBJ2-7, with no clear D. CDR3 length: 12 residues. Germline lookup yields CDR1 PRHDT and CDR2 FYEKMQ (reference sequence). The V end lost 2 bases, the J end lost 3 bases, and 5 bases lay between the germline ends. CDR3 DNA sequence: TGTGCCAGCAGCTTATCGAGCTACGAGCAGTACTTC. This translates into CASSLSSYEQYF.

The chain carries TRBV19 and TRBJ1-3; TRBD1 matches 9 bases. The length of the CDR3 is 17 residues. CDR1 is LNHDA and CDR2 is SQIVND in the germline V gene (reference sequence). Trimming took 8 bases from V and 5 from J; bases not matched to a gene: 16. In nucleotides, the CDR3 is TGTGCCAGTGCCTTTGGGGGGACAGGGCCGAGCCGAAACACCATATATTTT. As protein: CASAFGGTGPSRNTIYF.

In DNA, the CDR3 is TGTGCCTGGAGTGTGCGGATTTCCGAGACCCAGTACTTC. Translating gives CAWSVRISETQYF. The rearrangement uses TRBV30 and TRBJ2-5; no definite D call. This CDR3 comprises 13 residues. Germline V gene sequence: CDR1 GTSNPN, CDR2 SVGIG (reference sequence). V was shortened by 0 bases and J by 5 bases, with 10 bases between the two germline ends.

The chain is built from TRBV9 and TRBJ1-4; 7 bases line up with TRBD1. Looked up from germline, CDR1 is SGDLS and CDR2 is YYNGEE. The trim removed 2 bases at V and 3 bases at J, leaving 10 bases unmatched. CDR3 length: 17 residues. The CDR3 loop is CASSVRHRGSANEKLFF. The DNA of the CDR3 is TGTGCCAGCAGCGTGAGGCACAGGGGATCAGCTAATGAAAAACTGTTTTTT. The whole variable domain, filled in from reference TRBV9 and TRBJ1-4, reads DSGVTQTPKHLITATGQRVTLRCSPRSGDLSVYWYQQSLDQGLQFLIQYYNGEERAKGNILERFSAQQFPDLHSELNLSSLELGDSALYFCASSVRHRGSANEKLFFGSGTQLSVL.